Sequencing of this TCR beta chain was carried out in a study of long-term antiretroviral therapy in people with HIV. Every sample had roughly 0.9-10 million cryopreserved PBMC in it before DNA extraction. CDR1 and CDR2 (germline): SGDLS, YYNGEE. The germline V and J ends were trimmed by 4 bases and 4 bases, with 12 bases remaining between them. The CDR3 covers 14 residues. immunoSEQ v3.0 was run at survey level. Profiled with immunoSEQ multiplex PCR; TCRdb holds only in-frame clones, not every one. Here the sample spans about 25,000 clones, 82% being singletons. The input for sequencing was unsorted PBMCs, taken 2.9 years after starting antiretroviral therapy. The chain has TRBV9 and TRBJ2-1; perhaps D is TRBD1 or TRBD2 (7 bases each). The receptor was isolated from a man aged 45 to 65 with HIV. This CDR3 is CASSQGGVYNEQFF. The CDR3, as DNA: TGTGCCAGCAGCCAGGGGGGGGTTTACAATGAGCAGTTCTTC.